This TCR beta chain was found in a study of cytomegalovirus exposure and HLA in healthy donors. This clone has more than one count but fewer than ten. Germline lookup yields CDR1 SGHRS and CDR2 YFSETQ. With V trimmed by 0 bases and J by 4 bases, 3 bases remained unmatched. The CDR3 contains 14 residues. PCR primers comprised 60 Vbeta and 13 Jbeta primers. Produced via immunoSEQ multiplex PCR; TCRdb's table is partial and in-frame only. The table shows fewer than 120,000 clones, with 79% occurring only once. The chain combines TRBV5-1 with TRBJ1-1; 7 nucleotides agree with TRBD1. This receptor was obtained from a man under 40 in good health and CMV-seropositive. The sequencing input was PBMCs. The CDR3 loop is CASSLGQGGTEAFF. CDR3 nucleotides: TGCGCCAGCAGCTTGGGACAGGGTGGCACTGAAGCTTTCTTT.